This T cell receptor beta chain was sequenced in a study of blood T cells in healthy people across ages. Study-wide findings and caveats: PBMCs were not sorted, which prevented a conclusive comparison of naive versus antigen-experienced cells. A roughly linear age-dependent decrease characterized TCR beta diversity per million T cells.

PBMCs were isolated at a quantity of at least 6 million per sample. There were at least 5 micrograms of total RNA extracted from every sample. Of note for this clonotype: Its target is not known.

Next came a second PCR, run for about 7 to 11 cycles, which used a sample-barcoded 5' primer along with a J-beta primer mix. TCRdb ran MiXCR on the 5' RACE reads and lists one entry per CDR3 protein. Of around 1,800,000 distinct CDR3 sequences in the sample, roughly 43% are singletons; the top ten hold 20% to 25%. V dropped 0 bases and J dropped 2 bases, with 8 bases sitting between them. Germline V gene data show CDR1 as DFQATT and CDR2 as SNEGSKA (reference sequence). The CDR3 covers 14 residues. The receptor comes from a human donor in good health. The sequenced sample was blood. The chain joins TRBV20-1 to TRBJ1-5, with TRBD1 as a possible D gene (6 bases). The CDR3 here is CSAREGAGNQPQHF. CDR3 bases: TGCAGTGCTAGAGAGGGGGCCGGCAATCAGCCCCAGCATTTT.